These 24 T cell receptor beta chains share one sample of origin, sequenced in a study of blood T cell repertoires in COVID-19. Generated by immunoSEQ multiplex PCR, the TCRdb table keeps only in-frame clones and is missing some. In the table there are around 380,000 clones, around 87% of which are singletons. The sequencing input was PBMCs or T cells enriched from blood (not recorded which). The receptor set was obtained from a man between 25 and 39 years old who had recovered from COVID-19.

CDR3: CASSYRTGTGNTIYF. The CDR3 DNA is TGTGCCAGCAGTTACAGGACAGGGACTGGAAACACCATATATTTT. The chain combines TRBV6-5 with TRBJ1-3, with 8 bases aligning to TRBD1. CDR1 and CDR2 (germline): MNHEY, SVGAGI. J lost 2 bases, V lost 2 bases, and 2 bases had no gene match. This CDR3 comprises 15 residues.

The V and J genes are TRBV7-9 and TRBJ2-5; D might be TRBD2 (6 bases). The length of the CDR3 is 14 residues. Germline lookup yields CDR1 SEHNR and CDR2 FQNEAQ (reference sequence). The germline V and J ends were trimmed by 4 bases and 2 bases, with 11 bases remaining between them. The CDR3 sequence is CASSYRTTQETQYF. The CDR3 coding sequence is TGTGCCAGCAGCTACAGGACTACACAAGAGACCCAGTACTTC.

The chain has TRBV18 and TRBJ1-1, with no clear D. V gave up 3 bases and J gave up 4 bases, with 6 bases separating them. In germline, CDR1 is KGHSH, CDR2 LQKENI. The CDR3 runs to 12 residues. For the CDR3, the DNA is TGTGCCAGCTCACCCGCGGTCACTGAAGCTTTCTTT. Amino acids: CASSPAVTEAFF.

V is TRBV11-2 and J is TRBJ1-2; D is perhaps TRBD1 (6 bases). Per germline, CDR1 SGHAT and CDR2 FQNNGV. CDR3 size: 15 residues. The V end was cut by 6 bases, the J end by 3 bases, with 17 bases between. The CDR3 DNA is TGTGCCAGCAGTTTCAATCTCAAGGGGGACTATGGCTACACCTTC. Residues: CASSFNLKGDYGYTF.

The chain has TRBV7-9 and TRBJ2-3, with 10 bases fitting TRBD2. Germline values: CDR1 SEHNR, CDR2 FQNEAQ (reference sequence). The CDR3 is 18 residues long. J gave up 10 bases and V 4 bases, and 20 bases lay outside the gene matches. The CDR3 region has the DNA TGTGCCAGCAGCTCACCCATCCCTAGCGGGGGTCAACCAAGTGCGCAGTATTTT. Its translation: CASSSPIPSGGQPSAQYF.

This chain links TRBV7-8 with TRBJ1-2, with D possibly TRBD1 on 6 matching bases. Germline CDR1 and CDR2: SGHVS and FQNEAQ. Between the trimmed V and J ends, which lost 5 bases and 1 base, there was a span of 14 bases. The CDR3 spans 15 residues. The CDR3 here is CASSREGGINYGYTF. CDR3 bases: TGTGCCAGCAGCCGAGAGGGGGGGATTAACTATGGCTACACCTTC.

This clone was picked up a small number of times. This rearrangement joins TRBV30 to TRBJ1-1; D might be TRBD1 (6 bases). This CDR3 region has 14 residues. Germline loops: CDR1 GTSNPN, CDR2 SVGIG (reference sequence). Trimming took 3 bases from V and 7 from J, leaving 18 bases between them. DNA of the CDR3: TGTGCCTGGAGGATAACCTTGACAGGCGGTGAAGCTTTCTTT. Amino acids: CAWRITLTGGEAFF. Drawing the rest from reference TRBV30 and TRBJ1-1, the complete variable domain is SQTIHQWPATLVQPVGSPLSLECTVEGTSNPNLYWYRQAAGRGLQLLFYSVGIGQISSEVPQNLSASRPQDRQFILSSKKLLLSDSGFYLCAWRITLTGGEAFFGQGTRLTVV.

This clone was counted a few times. The V and J genes are TRBV2 and TRBJ2-2; possibly TRBD2 for D (6 bases). The V end lost 6 bases, the J end lost 4 bases, and 12 bases lay between the germline ends. This CDR3 is built from 14 residues. The V gene's germline CDR1 is SNHLY and CDR2 FYNNEI. The CDR3 spells CASRAEGGTGELFF. The CDR3 bases are TGTGCCAGCAGAGCGGAGGGTGGCACCGGGGAGCTGTTTTTT.

The rearrangement joins TRBV4-1 to TRBJ2-3; 9 bases are shared with TRBD2. V lost 1 base and J lost 2; bases outside the gene matches: 4. CDR1 is MGHRA and CDR2 is YSYEKL in the germline V gene. The CDR3 runs 16 residues. DNA of the CDR3: TGCGCCAGCAGCCAAGGTCTAGCGGGGAACACAGATACGCAGTATTTT. Protein sequence: CASSQGLAGNTDTQYF.

The V and J genes are TRBV5-5 and TRBJ2-2; 10 bases agree with TRBD2. The CDR3 sequence is 15 residues long. In germline, CDR1 is SGHKS, CDR2 YYEKEE (reference sequence). V shed 4 bases, J shed 5 bases, and the junction held 5 bases outside the gene matches. The CDR3: CASSPGLAETGELFF. DNA of the CDR3: TGTGCCAGCAGCCCCGGACTAGCGGAGACCGGGGAGCTGTTTTTT.

The rearrangement joins TRBV18 to TRBJ2-1; D is ambiguous. The CDR3 consists of 12 residues. V was pared by 3 bases and J by 10 bases, with 10 bases between. CDR1 is KGHSH and CDR2 is LQKENI in the germline V gene. In nucleotides, the CDR3 is TGTGCCAGCTCACCCTCCTCCCTCGAGCAGTTCTTC. This translates into CASSPSSLEQFF.

The V gene is TRBV3-1 (or the pseudogene TRBV3-2), the J gene TRBJ1-2; 7 positions match TRBD1. This CDR3 spans 16 amino acids. Germline V gives CDR1 LGHDT, CDR2 YNNKEL (reference sequence). Trimming removed 2 bases from V and 8 bases from J; junction bases left unmatched: 14. CDR3 sequence reads: CASSQNRGQFWSGYTF. CDR3 in DNA: TGTGCCAGCAGCCAAAATCGGGGACAGTTTTGGTCCGGCTACACCTTC.

The rearrangement joins TRBV6-2 or TRBV6-3 to TRBJ1-6, with TRBD1 matching 11 bases. Germline CDR1 and CDR2: MNHEY and SVGEGT. J was trimmed by 7 bases and V by 6 bases; bases with no gene match: 11. This CDR3 region has 17 residues. The CDR3 reads CASSPDRGLYWNSPLHF. CDR3 bases: TGTGCCAGCAGCCCGGACAGGGGGCTGTATTGGAATTCACCCCTCCACTTT.

The chain employs TRBV3-1 (or the pseudogene TRBV3-2) and TRBJ1-1, with D perhaps TRBD1 (5 bases). This CDR3 is built from 15 residues. V shed 2 bases and J shed 1 base, with 11 bases lying between them. Germline V gene lookup returns CDR1 LGHDT and CDR2 YNNKEL (reference sequence). The CDR3 reads CASSQTGHPNTEAFF. The CDR3 nucleotides read TGTGCCAGCAGCCAAACCGGACACCCGAACACTGAAGCTTTCTTT.

CDR3 residues: CASTHRTGHLNSPLHF. CDR3 DNA sequence: TGTGCCAGTACCCATCGCACGGGACACCTTAATTCACCCCTCCACTTT. The gene calls are TRBV19 and TRBJ1-6; weak D call: TRBD1 (6 bases). Trimming removed 7 bases from V and 6 bases from J, with 19 bases in between. Germline-derived CDR1 and CDR2 are LNHDA and SQIVND (reference sequence). The CDR3 spans 16 residues.

The V and J genes are TRBV6-1 and TRBJ2-7, with 10 bases identical to TRBD2. The V gene's germline CDR1 is MNHNS and CDR2 SASEGT. This CDR3 is built from 17 residues. Trimming at V came to 1 base and at J to 3 bases, leaving 9 bases not matched to a gene. The CDR3 DNA is TGTGCCAGCAGTGAAGTCCTAGCGGGGGTGTCCTACTACGAGCAGTACTTC. It specifies CASSEVLAGVSYYEQYF.

V and J are TRBV19 and TRBJ1-3; D is uncertain. The CDR3 spans 14 residues. Germline V lookup: CDR1 LNHDA, CDR2 SQIVND (reference sequence). The germline V and J ends were trimmed by 4 bases and 0 bases, with 7 bases remaining between them. The CDR3 spells CASSTISSGNTIYF. The CDR3 region has the DNA TGTGCCAGTAGTACCATTAGCTCTGGAAACACCATATATTTT.

A remark on this clone: The sample contains more than one DNA sequence encoding this CDR3. The CDR3 here is CASSLPGGTEAFF. The CDR3 DNA is TGTGCCAGCAGCTTGCCAGGGGGGACTGAAGCTTTCTTT. The V gene is TRBV5-4, the J gene TRBJ1-1; TRBD1 aligns across 7 bases. V gave up 1 base and J gave up 5 bases; unmatched junction bases: 2. CDR1 SGHNT and CDR2 YYREEE come from the germline V gene (reference sequence). The CDR3 extends over 13 amino acids.

This clone was seen only a few times. This chain connects TRBV6-5 to TRBJ2-2, with TRBD1 matching over 8 bases. V shed 6 bases, J shed 6 bases, and the junction held 0 bases outside the gene matches. The CDR3 runs to 12 residues. Germline loops: CDR1 MNHEY, CDR2 SVGAGI. The CDR3, as DNA: TGTGCCAGCAGGACAGGGGCCGGGGAGCTGTTTTTT. Translating it yields CASRTGAGELFF.

The chain carries TRBV20-1 and TRBJ2-7; D may be TRBD2 (5 bases). CDR1 DFQATT and CDR2 SNEGSKA come from the germline V gene (reference sequence). The CDR3 is 16 residues long. Trimming removed 6 bases at V and 3 bases at J, with 24 bases between. The CDR3 protein is CSASGREGLGNYEQYF. In DNA, the CDR3 is TGCAGTGCCAGTGGCAGAGAGGGCCTAGGCAACTACGAGCAGTACTTC.

The genes are TRBV7-2 and TRBJ2-7, with TRBD2 matching over 9 bases. The ends lost 5 bases at V and 4 bases at J; junction bases unmatched: 9. Germline V gives CDR1 SGHTA, CDR2 FQGNSA. The CDR3 loop spans 15 amino acids. The CDR3 loop reads CASSPPAGGRYEQYF. CDR3 bases: TGTGCCAGCAGCCCCCCGGCGGGGGGGCGATACGAGCAGTACTTC.

J is TRBJ1-6 and V is TRBV7-2, with TRBD1 as a possible D gene (5 bases). This CDR3 contains 18 residues. Germline V lookup: CDR1 SGHTA, CDR2 FQGNSA. Trimming cost V 0 bases and J 4 bases, with 16 bases left between them. The CDR3 coding sequence is TGTGCCAGCAGCTTAGCACAGGCCGGTATTATGTATAATTCACCCCTCCACTTT. Encoded protein: CASSLAQAGIMYNSPLHF.

The rearrangement links TRBV9 to TRBJ2-3; no clear D gene. Germline CDR1 is SGDLS and CDR2 is YYNGEE. The V and J ends lost 2 bases and 7 bases respectively, with 11 bases between them. The CDR3 covers 13 residues. This CDR3 reads CASSVSQINTQYF. For the CDR3, the DNA is TGTGCCAGCAGCGTGTCACAGATTAATACGCAGTATTTT.

This clone came up once. J is TRBJ2-4 and V is TRBV19, with D unclear. Trimming stripped 6 bases from V and 1 base from J, with 10 bases between. This CDR3 comprises 14 residues. Germline lookup yields CDR1 LNHDA and CDR2 SQIVND (reference sequence). The CDR3 bases are TGTGCCAGTAGGGTAGAGTCGGCCAAAAACATTCAGTACTTC. Protein product: CASRVESAKNIQYF.